These 18 T cell receptor beta chains share one sample of origin, sequenced in a study of T cell repertoires in ileal Crohn's disease. The time point here: proximal margin of the surgical specimen (macroscopically non-inflamed). Libraries were prepared by immunoSEQ multiplex PCR; TCRdb keeps only in-frame clonotypes and omits some of them. This sample has roughly 5,200 clones, with about nine tenths found just once. The material sequenced was ileal tissue. The source of these receptors is an adult with Crohn's disease.

The chain uses TRBV7-2 and TRBJ2-7; 8 nucleotides align to TRBD2. Unmatched junction bases numbered 10, after V lost 1 base and J lost 5 bases. Germline CDR1 reads SGHTA; CDR2 reads FQGNSA. This CDR3 is 16 amino acids long. The CDR3 nucleotides are TGTGCCAGCAGCTTAGATGGCGGGGGGACCCCCCACGAGCAGTACTTC. Protein product: CASSLDGGGTPHEQYF. Full variable domain (outside the CDR3, taken from reference TRBV7-2 and TRBJ2-7): GAGVSQSPSNKVTEKGKDVELRCDPISGHTALYWYRQSLGQGLEFLIYFQGNSAPDKSGLPSDRFSAERTGGSVSTLTIQRTQQEDSAVYLCASSLDGGGTPHEQYFGPGTRLTVT.

The V and J genes are TRBV18 and TRBJ2-1; maybe TRBD2 (6 bases). Germline CDR1 reads KGHSH; CDR2 reads LQKENI. V lost 4 bases and J lost 10, with 17 bases in between. This CDR3 contains 14 residues. This CDR3 reads CASSQLGPRGEQFF. Here the CDR3 DNA reads TGTGCCAGCTCACAACTAGGCCCCCGGGGGGAGCAGTTCTTC.

CDR3 sequence: CASPTRTGGDTGELFF. DNA of the CDR3: TGTGCCAGCCCCACCCGGACAGGAGGGGACACCGGGGAGCTGTTTTTT. The chain links TRBV27 to TRBJ2-2; a possible D gene is TRBD1 (7 bases). From germline, CDR1 is MNHEY and CDR2 SMNVEV (reference sequence). The CDR3 runs 16 residues. V was clipped by 8 bases and J by 3 bases, with 19 bases between them.

The J gene is TRBJ2-2, the V gene TRBV2; maybe TRBD1 (6 bases). V was pared by 1 base and J by 3 bases, with 9 bases between. The length of the CDR3 is 15 residues. Germline lookup yields CDR1 SNHLY and CDR2 FYNNEI. The CDR3 nucleotides are TGTGCCAGCAGTGAAGGACAGGAATACACCGGGGAGCTGTTTTTT. This gives the protein CASSEGQEYTGELFF.

The V gene is TRBV5-1, the J gene TRBJ1-2; unclear D gene. Germline CDR1 SGHRS, CDR2 YFSETQ. V lost 4 bases and J lost 8, with 12 bases in between. This CDR3 comprises 12 residues. The CDR3 spells CASSDDGKGYTF. The DNA of the CDR3 is TGCGCCAGCAGCGACGACGGGAAGGGCTACACCTTC.

This chain links TRBV5-1 with TRBJ1-1; D possibly corresponds to TRBD1 (5 bases). In germline, CDR1 is SGHRS, CDR2 YFSETQ. This CDR3 spans 13 amino acids. The V end lost 3 bases, the J end lost 4 bases, and 10 bases lay between the germline ends. CDR3 sequence reads: CASSSGGITEAFF. CDR3 in DNA: TGCGCCAGCAGCTCCGGGGGAATCACTGAAGCTTTCTTT.

V and J are TRBV7-2 and TRBJ2-7; D not certain. Germline-derived CDR1 and CDR2 are SGHTA and FQGNSA. With 1 base removed from V and 4 bases from J, the gap between germline ends came to 17 bases. The length of the CDR3 is 16 residues. This CDR3 is CASSLDPSNLGYEQYF. The CDR3 region has the DNA TGTGCCAGCAGCTTAGATCCTAGTAATTTGGGTTACGAGCAGTACTTC.

This clone has just a few counts. This chain joins TRBV6-5 and TRBJ1-1; D ambiguous. The germline V and J ends were trimmed by 0 bases and 1 base, with 6 bases remaining between them. From germline, CDR1 is MNHEY and CDR2 SVGAGI. CDR3 length equals 14 residues. CDR3 nucleotides: TGTGCCAGCAGTTACTCGGAACAGAACACTGAAGCTTTCTTT. It codes for CASSYSEQNTEAFF.

The rearrangement links TRBV27 to TRBJ2-3, with a possible D match to TRBD2 (5 bases). CDR3 size: 13 residues. Trimming removed 2 bases at V and 8 bases at J, with 11 bases between. Germline V gene data show CDR1 as MNHEY and CDR2 as SMNVEV (reference sequence). The chain's CDR3 is CASSLRGSGTQYF. DNA of the CDR3: TGTGCCAGCAGTTTAAGAGGGTCGGGTACGCAGTATTTT.

The chain employs TRBV11-2 and TRBJ2-7; D tentatively fits TRBD1 or TRBD2 (7 bases each). CDR3 length: 17 residues. Germline-derived CDR1 and CDR2 are SGHAT and FQNNGV. Trimming removed 2 bases at V and 1 base at J, with 18 bases between. The CDR3 region is CASSLSRGGQLSYEQYF. The CDR3, as DNA: TGTGCCAGCAGCTTATCGAGGGGGGGACAGCTATCCTACGAGCAGTACTTC.

The chain is built from TRBV7-8 and TRBJ1-6; D gene uncertain. The CDR3 spans 15 residues. Trimming took 1 base from V and 7 from J, leaving 11 bases between them. Germline V CDR1 and CDR2: SGHVS, FQNEAQ. The CDR3 spells CASSLGAGTNSPLHF. The CDR3 DNA is TGTGCCAGCAGCTTAGGGGCAGGAACGAATTCACCCCTCCACTTT.

V usage is TRBV5-4 and J usage is TRBJ2-1; unclear D gene. The CDR3 runs 11 residues. Germline-derived CDR1 and CDR2 are SGHNT and YYREEE (reference sequence). Trimming removed 3 bases from V and 8 bases from J, with 6 bases in between. CDR3 amino acids: CASSSDHEQFF. The CDR3 DNA is TGTGCCAGCAGCTCTGATCATGAGCAGTTCTTC.

Comments on this clone: At the DNA level, this CDR3 is encoded by other sequences in the same sample as well. The chain joins TRBV25-1 to TRBJ1-1; D perhaps matches TRBD1 (6 bases). The germline gives CDR1 MGHDK, CDR2 SYGVNS. The length of the CDR3 is 12 residues. V lost 9 bases, J lost 14 bases, and 22 bases lay in between. Here the CDR3 reads CASSLKGVGAFF. The CDR3 DNA sequence: TGTGCCAGTTCCTTGAAGGGGGTCGGAGCCTTCTTT.

The rearrangement joins TRBV2 to TRBJ1-1; 9 nucleotides line up with TRBD1. J lost 4 bases, V lost 5 bases, and 8 bases had no gene match. The CDR3 length is 15 residues. Germline CDR1 and CDR2: SNHLY and FYNNEI. CDR3: CASSRFAQGATEAFF. CDR3 DNA sequence: TGTGCCAGCAGTCGATTCGCACAGGGGGCCACTGAAGCTTTCTTT.

The chain has TRBV18 and TRBJ1-2; the match to TRBD1 covers 7 bases. J lost 2 bases, V lost 6 bases, and 6 bases had no gene match. Germline V gene sequence: CDR1 KGHSH, CDR2 LQKENI. This CDR3 has 14 amino acids. The CDR3 sequence is CASSRDSQNYGYTF. DNA for the CDR3: TGTGCCAGCTCCCGGGACAGTCAGAACTATGGCTACACCTTC.

The chain has TRBV9 and TRBJ1-4; 8 nucleotides agree with TRBD1. The junction had 1 base not matched to a gene; V was cut back by 2 bases and J by 10 bases. Germline V gene data show CDR1 as SGDLS and CDR2 as YYNGEE. The CDR3 is 12 residues long. The CDR3 reads CASSVTGGKLFF. CDR3 bases: TGTGCCAGCAGCGTTACAGGGGGAAAACTGTTTTTT.

The V and J genes are TRBV12-5 and TRBJ2-3; 13 nucleotides match TRBD2. The CDR3 is 17 residues long. Germline CDR1 and CDR2: LGHNT and FRNRAP. Trimming at V came to 3 bases and at J to 4 bases, leaving 7 bases not matched to a gene. The CDR3 DNA follows: TGTGCTAGTGGTTTCGCGGGACTAGCGGGGCATCCAGATACGCAGTATTTT. It is translated as CASGFAGLAGHPDTQYF.

V gene TRBV11-2 combines with J gene TRBJ2-7; 9 positions agree with TRBD1. The trim removed 5 bases at V and 6 bases at J, leaving 5 bases unmatched. The CDR3 covers 13 residues. Germline V CDR1 and CDR2: SGHAT, FQNNGV. The CDR3 loop is CASSADRGGEQYF. CDR3 sequence (DNA): TGTGCCAGCAGCGCGGACAGGGGAGGCGAGCAGTACTTC.